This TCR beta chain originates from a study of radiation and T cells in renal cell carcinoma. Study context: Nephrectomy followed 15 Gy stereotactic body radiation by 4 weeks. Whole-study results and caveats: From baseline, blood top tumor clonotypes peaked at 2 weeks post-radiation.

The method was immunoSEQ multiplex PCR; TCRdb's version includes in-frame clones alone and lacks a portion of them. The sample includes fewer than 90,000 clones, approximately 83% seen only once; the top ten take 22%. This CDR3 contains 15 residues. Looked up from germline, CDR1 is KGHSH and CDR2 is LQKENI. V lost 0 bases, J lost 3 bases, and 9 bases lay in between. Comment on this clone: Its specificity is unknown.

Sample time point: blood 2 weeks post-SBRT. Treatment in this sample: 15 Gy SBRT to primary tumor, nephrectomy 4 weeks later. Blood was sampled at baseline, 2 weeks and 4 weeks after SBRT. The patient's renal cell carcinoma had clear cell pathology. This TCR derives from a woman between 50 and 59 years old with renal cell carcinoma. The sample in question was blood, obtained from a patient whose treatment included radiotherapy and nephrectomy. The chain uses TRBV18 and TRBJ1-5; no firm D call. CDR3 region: CASSPPGRINQPQHF. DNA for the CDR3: TGTGCCAGCTCACCACCCGGCAGGATCAATCAGCCCCAGCATTTT.